This T cell receptor beta chain was captured in a study of OX40 agonist ivuxolimab in advanced cancers. Germline CDR1 and CDR2: MNHNY and SVGAGI (reference sequence). CDR3 length equals 13 residues. Trimming removed 0 bases at V and 5 bases at J, with 8 bases between. This clone appeared a single time. What it recognizes is unknown. Sampling times: baseline, cycle 4 day 1, cycle 7 day 1. Study-level points and caveats: Also present in some nonresponders was a low level of normalized T-cell clonal expansion. Fewer expanded clones were found on average in CD4+ than in CD8+ T cells. With doses of 0.1 to 3.0 mg/kg, CD4+ and CD8+ blood T cells had undergone clonal expansion by week 6.

The repertoire was sequenced with immunoSEQ multiplex PCR; TCRdb's copy has only in-frame clones and lacks some. The table lists some 86,000 clones, less than 95% of them singletons. Sequencing used CD4+ or CD8+ T cells sorted from blood, obtained in a trial of the OX40 agonist ivuxolimab. J is TRBJ2-7 and V is TRBV6-6; the D is unclear. The clonotype originates from an adult with an advanced solid tumor such as melanoma, head and neck, liver or kidney cancer. DNA for the CDR3: TGTGCCAGCAGTTACTCAAAGGGAAACGAGCAGTACTTC. Its translation: CASSYSKGNEQYF.